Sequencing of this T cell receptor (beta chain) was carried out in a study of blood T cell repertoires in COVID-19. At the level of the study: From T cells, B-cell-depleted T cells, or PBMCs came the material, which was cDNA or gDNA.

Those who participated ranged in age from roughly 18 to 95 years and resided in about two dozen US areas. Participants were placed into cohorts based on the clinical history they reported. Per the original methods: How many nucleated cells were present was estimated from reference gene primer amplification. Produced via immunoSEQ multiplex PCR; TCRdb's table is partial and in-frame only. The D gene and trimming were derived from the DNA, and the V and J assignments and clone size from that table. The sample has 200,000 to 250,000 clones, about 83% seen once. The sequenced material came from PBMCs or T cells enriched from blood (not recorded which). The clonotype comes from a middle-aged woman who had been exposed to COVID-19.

The chain's CDR3 is CASSFLGGRKDGYTF. The DNA for the CDR3 is TGTGCCAGTAGTTTCCTGGGAGGACGAAAGGATGGCTACACCTTC. The gene calls are TRBV19 and TRBJ1-2; D is unresolved. Trimming stripped 5 bases from V and 6 bases from J, with 19 bases between. This CDR3 spans 15 amino acids. Germline assignment: CDR1 LNHDA and CDR2 SQIVND (reference sequence). The full variable domain, rest sourced from reference TRBV19 and TRBJ1-2, is DGGITQSPKYLFRKEGQNVTLSCEQNLNHDAMYWYRQDPGQGLRLIYYSQIVNDFQKGDIAEGYSVSREKKESFPLTVTSAQKNPTAFYLCASSFLGGRKDGYTFGSGTRLTVV.